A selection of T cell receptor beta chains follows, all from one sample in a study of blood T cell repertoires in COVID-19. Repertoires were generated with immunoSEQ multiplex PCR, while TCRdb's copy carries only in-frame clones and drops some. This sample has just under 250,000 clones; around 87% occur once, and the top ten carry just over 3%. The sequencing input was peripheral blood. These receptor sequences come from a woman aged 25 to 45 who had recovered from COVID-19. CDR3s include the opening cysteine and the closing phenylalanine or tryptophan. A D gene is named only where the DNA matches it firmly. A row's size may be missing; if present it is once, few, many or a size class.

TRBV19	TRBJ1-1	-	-	TGTGCCAGTAGTCCTTGGACAGACACTGAAGCTTTCTTT	CASSPWTDTEAFF
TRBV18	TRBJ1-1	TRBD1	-	TGTGCCAGCTCACCACAGGGACAGCCGAACACTGAAGCTTTCTTT	CASSPQGQPNTEAFF
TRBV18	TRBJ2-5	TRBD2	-	TGTGCCAGCTCACCGGCGAGGACCGGGACTAGTGGGGAGACCCAGTACTTC	CASSPARTGTSGETQYF
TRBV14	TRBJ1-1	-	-	TGTGCCAGCAGCCAAGGGGCACAGGGTTCGCGAAGAACTTTCTTT	CASSQGAQGSRRTFF
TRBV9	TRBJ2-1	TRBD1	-	TGTGCCAGCAACTCGGGACAGGAGTACAATGAGCAGTTCTTC	CASNSGQEYNEQFF
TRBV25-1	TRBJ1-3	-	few	TGTGCCAGCAGAGGACAGGGAAACACCATATATTTT	CASRGQGNTIYF
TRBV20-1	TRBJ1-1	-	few	TGCAGTGCTAGTAAGGGGGATTTCAATGAAGCTTTCTTT	CSASKGDFNEAFF
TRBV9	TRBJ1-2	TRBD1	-	TGTGCCAGCAGCCCCTCAGGGGGCGTTGGCTATGGCTACACCTTC	CASSPSGGVGYGYTF
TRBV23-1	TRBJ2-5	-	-	TGCGCCAGCAGTCAATGCAGGGAAGAGACCCAGTACTTC	CASSQCREETQYF
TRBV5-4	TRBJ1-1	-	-	TGTGCCAGCAGCCCGCCGTTCAGACAGCCCGATTCAGCTTTCTTT	CASSPPFRQPDSAFF
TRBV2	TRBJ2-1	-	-	TGTGCCAGCAGTTTCCAGGGGATAGGGATCCCCAATGAGCAGTTCTTC	CASSFQGIGIPNEQFF
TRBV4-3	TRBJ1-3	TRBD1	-	TGCGCCAGCAGCCAAAACCCTCCGGGACAGGGGGCACTATCTGGAAACACCATATATTTT	CASSQNPPGQGALSGNTIYF
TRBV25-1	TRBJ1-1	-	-	TGTGCCAGCCATACAGGGATTGAAGCTTTCTTT	CASHTGIEAFF
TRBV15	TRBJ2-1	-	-	TGTGCCACCAGCAAAGAGGGCGGGGCGACCAATGAGCAGTTCTTC	CATSKEGGATNEQFF
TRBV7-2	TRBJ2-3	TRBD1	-	TGTGCCAGCAGCACCCGGGACAGGGGATCGCTAAGAACAGATACGCAGTATTTT	CASSTRDRGSLRTDTQYF
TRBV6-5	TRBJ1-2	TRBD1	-	TGTGCCAGCAGTTACTCGTGGACAGGGGAAAGCTATGGCTACACCTTC	CASSYSWTGESYGYTF
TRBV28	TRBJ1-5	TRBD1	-	TGTGCCAGCAGTTTTGGACAGGGGGATCAGCCCCAGCATTTT	CASSFGQGDQPQHF
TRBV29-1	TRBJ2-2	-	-	TGCAGCGTTGATCTCGGGTACACCGGGGAGCTGTTTTTT	CSVDLGYTGELFF
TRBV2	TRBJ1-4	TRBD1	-	TGTGCCAGCAAGATGACAGGGGGGGAGAGTGAAAAACTGTTTTTT	CASKMTGGESEKLFF
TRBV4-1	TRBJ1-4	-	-	TGCGCCAGCAGCCAACCGGACAGAGATAATGAAAAACTGTTTTTT	CASSQPDRDNEKLFF
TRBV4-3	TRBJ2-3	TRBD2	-	TGCGCCAGCAGCCAAGATGGGTTAGCGGGGAGGGCTGATACGCAGTATTTT	CASSQDGLAGRADTQYF
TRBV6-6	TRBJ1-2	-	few	TGTGCCAGCACTAACAGGGAGGGCTATGGCTACACCTTC	CASTNREGYGYTF
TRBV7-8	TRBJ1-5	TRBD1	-	TGTGCCAGCAGCTTTGGGGCAGGGGGCCTGGGGAGCAATCAGCCCCAGCATTTT	CASSFGAGGLGSNQPQHF
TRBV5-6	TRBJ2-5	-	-	TGTGCCAGCAGCCCGGACAGTCAAGAGACCCAGTACTTC	CASSPDSQETQYF
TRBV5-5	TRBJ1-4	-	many	TGTGCCAGCAGTAGTACCGGGACTCAGGATGAAAAACTGTTTTTT	CASSSTGTQDEKLFF
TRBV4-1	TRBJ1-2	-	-	TGCGCCAGCAGCCAAGACGGGACGAGCTGGGGGGTAGGCTACACCTTC	CASSQDGTSWGVGYTF
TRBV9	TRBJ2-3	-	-	TGTGCCAGCAGCGTAGGGGACACGGATTTGGATACGCAGTATTTT	CASSVGDTDLDTQYF
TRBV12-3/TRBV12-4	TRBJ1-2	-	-	TGTGCCAGCACCCATGGAGGGTCCTTCGGCTACACCTTC	CASTHGGSFGYTF
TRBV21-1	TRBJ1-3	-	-	TGTGCCAGCAGCCCCCAATATAGACAGGGAGGATCTGGAAACACCATATATTTT	CASSPQYRQGGSGNTIYF
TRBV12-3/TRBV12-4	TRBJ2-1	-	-	TGTGCCAGCAGTTTGGGGGGGCACAATGAGCAGTTCTTC	CASSLGGHNEQFF
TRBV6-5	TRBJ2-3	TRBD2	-	TGTGCCAGCAGGGTGACTAGCGGCACAGATACGCAGTATTTT	CASRVTSGTDTQYF
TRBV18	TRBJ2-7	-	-	TGTGCCAGCTCACCGACAGTCTACGAGCAGTACTTC	CASSPTVYEQYF
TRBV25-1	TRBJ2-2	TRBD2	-	TGTGCCAGCAGGAGGAGCGGGGGGAACACCGGGGAGCTGTTTTTT	CASRRSGGNTGELFF
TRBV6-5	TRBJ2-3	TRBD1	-	TGTGCCAGCAGTTATGTGGACAGGGGCACAGATACGCAGTATTTT	CASSYVDRGTDTQYF
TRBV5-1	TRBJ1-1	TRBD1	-	TGCGCCAGCAGCTTGGGTCCAGGGGGCACTGAAGCTTTCTTT	CASSLGPGGTEAFF
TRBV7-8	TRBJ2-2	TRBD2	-	TGTGCCAGCAGTTCAAGCGGGGCAAACACCGGGGAGCTGTTTTTT	CASSSSGANTGELFF
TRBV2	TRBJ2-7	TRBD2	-	TGTGCCAGCATGTCAAGGGGTAGCGGGGGGTTTTCCTACGAGCAGTACTTC	CASMSRGSGGFSYEQYF
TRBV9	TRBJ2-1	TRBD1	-	TGTGCCAGCAGCGTAGAGGGACAGGGCGACAATGAGCAGTTCTTC	CASSVEGQGDNEQFF
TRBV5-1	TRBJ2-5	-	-	TGCGCCAGCAGCCCGGACAGCCAAGAGACCCAGTACTTC	CASSPDSQETQYF
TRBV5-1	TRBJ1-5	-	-	TGCGCCAGCAGCTTGGGAGGGGGGGATCAGCCCCAGCATTTT	CASSLGGGDQPQHF
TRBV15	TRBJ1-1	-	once	TGTGCCACCAGCAGAGCCAGGGGCACTGAAGCTTTCTTT	CATSRARGTEAFF
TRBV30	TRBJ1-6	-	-	TGTGCCTGGAGTGTACTAGGCCGCCTAGATTCACCCCTCCACTTT	CAWSVLGRLDSPLHF
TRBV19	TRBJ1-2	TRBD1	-	TGTGCCAGTAGTACCGCCTTTCGGGACAGGGGAAACTATGGCTACACCTTC	CASSTAFRDRGNYGYTF
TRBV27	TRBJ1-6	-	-	TGTGCCAGCAGTTTCTTAGACGCTAGAGCACCCCTCCACTTT	CASSFLDARAPLHF
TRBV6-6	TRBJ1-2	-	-	TGTGCCAGCAGTTACACGGGTGAGGGCTACACCTTC	CASSYTGEGYTF
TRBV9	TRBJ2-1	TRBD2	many	TGTGCCAGCAGCGTAGGCCCTAGCGGGGGGGCCAGTGAGCAGTTCTTC	CASSVGPSGGASEQFF
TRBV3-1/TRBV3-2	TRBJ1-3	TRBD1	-	TGTGCCAGCAGCCCATCAGGGGGCGATTTAAACACCATATATTTT	CASSPSGGDLNTIYF
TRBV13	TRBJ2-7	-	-	TGTGCCAGCAGCTTTAATAATTTGGGGGGTTCCTACGAGCAGTACTTC	CASSFNNLGGSYEQYF
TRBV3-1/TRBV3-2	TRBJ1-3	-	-	TGTGCCAGCTATCATGGTCCCCGTACAGCTACTGGAAACACCATATATTTT	CASYHGPRTATGNTIYF
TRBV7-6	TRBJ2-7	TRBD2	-	TGTGCCAGCAGCTTAGTGGCGGGGGGTTCCTACGAGCAGTACTTC	CASSLVAGGSYEQYF
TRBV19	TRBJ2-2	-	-	TGTGCCAGTAGTATCAATTTGAACACCGGGGAGCTGTTTTTT	CASSINLNTGELFF
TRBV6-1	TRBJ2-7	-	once	TGTGCCAGCAGTGAAGGGGGCGGGACCACCTACGAGCAGTACTTC	CASSEGGGTTYEQYF
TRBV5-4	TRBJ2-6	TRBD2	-	TGTGCCAGCAGCACCCGACTAGCGGGGGCCTCTGGGGCCAACGTCCTGACTTTC	CASSTRLAGASGANVLTF
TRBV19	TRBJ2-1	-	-	TGTGCCAGTAGGCCCTCCGTACAGAACTACAATGAGCAGTTCTTC	CASRPSVQNYNEQFF